The 19 T cell receptor beta chains presented below share a single source sample, sequenced in a study of cytomegalovirus exposure and HLA in healthy donors. The data were produced by immunoSEQ multiplex PCR, yet TCRdb's version contains in-frame clones alone and is incomplete. Of some 130,000 clones listed, about nine tenths are singletons. Sequences were obtained from PBMCs. All receptors derive from a man aged 30-40 years in good health and CMV-seronegative.

The rearrangement joins TRBV5-6 to TRBJ2-5; tentatively, D is TRBD2 (6 bases). CDR3 length equals 14 residues. CDR1 SGHDT and CDR2 YYEEEE come from the germline V gene. Trimming shortened V by 3 bases and J by 4 bases, and 13 bases separated the two germline ends. The CDR3 DNA reads as TGTGCCAGCAGCTCGGGGGTGATGGGAGAGACCCAGTACTTC. Translation: CASSSGVMGETQYF.

The rearrangement joins TRBV9 to TRBJ2-3; 7 bases map to TRBD2. Germline CDR1 SGDLS, CDR2 YYNGEE. V shed 2 bases, J shed 3 bases, and the junction held 3 bases outside the gene matches. The CDR3 runs to 14 residues. CDR3 bases: TGTGCCAGCAGCGTGAGAGCGGGAACAGATACGCAGTATTTT. Translation gives CASSVRAGTDTQYF.

This clone came up once. In the same sample, other DNA sequences code for this CDR3. This rearrangement joins TRBV30 to TRBJ2-1; 9 bases agree with TRBD1. V lost 1 base and J lost 4; bases outside the gene matches: 2. This CDR3 has 14 amino acids. Germline assignment: CDR1 GTSNPN and CDR2 SVGIG (reference sequence). The CDR3 protein is CAWSGQGGYNEQFF. CDR3 DNA: TGTGCCTGGAGTGGACAGGGGGGTTACAATGAGCAGTTCTTC.

The chain combines TRBV5-1 with TRBJ1-3; D uncertain. Germline CDR1 and CDR2: SGHRS and YFSETQ. V was trimmed by 3 bases and J by 0 bases, leaving 4 bases between them. This CDR3 region has 13 residues. The CDR3 loop reads CASSYSSGNTIYF. DNA for the CDR3: TGCGCCAGCAGCTACAGCTCTGGAAACACCATATATTTT.

V usage is TRBV6-4 and J usage is TRBJ2-2; 10 positions match TRBD2. Trimming took 2 bases from V and 1 from J; bases not matched to a gene: 4. The CDR3 is 17 residues long. Germline V gene lookup returns CDR1 MRHNA and CDR2 SNTAGT. The CDR3 DNA reads TGTGCCAGCAGTGACGGGGGGACTAGCGAGAACACCGGGGAGCTGTTTTTT. Protein: CASSDGGTSENTGELFF.

The CDR3 reads CASKGEREVDTQYF. CDR3 sequence (DNA): TGTGCCTCTAAAGGGGAGCGGGAGGTAGATACGCAGTATTTT. V is TRBV19 and J is TRBJ2-3; 9 positions match TRBD2. The V segment lost 11 bases and the J segment 5 bases; nucleotides outside the gene matches: 11. From germline, CDR1 is LNHDA and CDR2 SQIVND (reference sequence). This CDR3 comprises 14 residues.

The rearrangement uses TRBV29-1 and TRBJ1-5; 8 bases map to TRBD1. The CDR3 is made up of 14 amino acids. The V gene end was trimmed by 4 bases and the J gene end by 1 base; junction bases not matched to a gene: 3. The V gene's germline CDR1 is SQVTM and CDR2 ANQGSEA. The CDR3 protein is CSVGDRGSNQPQHF. In DNA form, the CDR3 reads TGCAGCGTTGGCGACAGGGGAAGCAATCAGCCCCAGCATTTT. The variable domain in full, with the rest retrieved from reference TRBV29-1 and TRBJ1-5, is SAVISQKPSRDICQRGTSLTIQCQVDSQVTMMFWYRQQPGQSLTLIATANQGSEATYESGFVIDKFPISRPNLTFSTLTVSNMSPEDSSIYLCSVGDRGSNQPQHFGDGTRLSIL.

The chain recombines TRBV5-1 with TRBJ1-1; no clear D. Germline V lookup: CDR1 SGHRS, CDR2 YFSETQ. Trimming stripped 3 bases from V and 2 bases from J, with 11 bases between. CDR3 size: 14 residues. In nucleotides, the CDR3 is TGCGCCAGCAGCTCGCAACCTCTAAACACTGAAGCTTTCTTT. It translates to CASSSQPLNTEAFF. Full variable domain (remainder filled in from reference TRBV5-1 and TRBJ1-1): KAGVTQTPRYLIKTRGQQVTLSCSPISGHRSVSWYQQTPGQGLQFLFEYFSETQRNKGNFPGRFSGRQFSNSRSEMNVSTLELGDSALYLCASSSQPLNTEAFFGQGTRLTVV.

This chain links TRBV10-3 with TRBJ1-3; weak D call: TRBD1 (6 bases). Germline CDR1 ENHRY, CDR2 SYGVKD. This CDR3 region has 17 residues. The ends were cut back, 4 bases at V and 6 bases at J, with 22 bases in the middle. Here the CDR3 reads CAISVKYQTGFENTIYF. The CDR3 DNA is TGTGCCATCAGTGTTAAATATCAAACAGGGTTCGAAAACACCATATATTTT.

This sequence joins TRBV6-5 and TRBJ2-7, with a possible D match to TRBD2 (6 bases). V was shortened by 5 bases and J by 5 bases, with 16 bases between the two germline ends. Germline CDR1 is MNHEY and CDR2 is SVGAGI. The CDR3 length is 14 residues. The CDR3 reads CASSRKGGADEQYF. CDR3 DNA sequence: TGTGCCAGCAGTCGCAAGGGAGGAGCCGACGAGCAGTACTTC.

The chain is built from TRBV7-2 and TRBJ1-5; 10 bases match TRBD1. Germline V gene lookup returns CDR1 SGHTA and CDR2 FQGNSA. There are 14 residues in the CDR3. With 5 bases clipped from V and 7 bases from J, the junction kept 5 bases outside the gene matches. The CDR3 nucleotides are TGTGCCAGCAGCCCGCCGACAGGGGGCCAGCCCCAGCATTTT. Translation gives CASSPPTGGQPQHF.

This clone appeared once. The CDR3 is CASSSTSGNTGELFF. The DNA for the CDR3 is TGCGCCAGCAGCTCGACTAGCGGGAACACCGGGGAGCTGTTTTTT. This chain connects TRBV5-1 to TRBJ2-2, with TRBD2 matching over 9 bases. Germline lookup yields CDR1 SGHRS and CDR2 YFSETQ. V gave up 3 bases and J gave up 1 base; unmatched junction bases: 1. The CDR3 totals 15 residues.

The CDR3: CASSEWPSGSGEQYF. Here the CDR3 DNA reads TGCGCCAGCAGTGAGTGGCCTAGCGGGAGTGGAGAGCAGTACTTC. This chain links TRBV10-1 with TRBJ2-7; TRBD2 agrees at 10 bases. The ends lost 1 base at V and 7 bases at J; junction bases unmatched: 7. This CDR3 contains 15 residues. Germline V gives CDR1 WNHNN, CDR2 SYGVQD (reference sequence).

V and J are TRBV7-2 and TRBJ1-2; D not certain. The CDR3 extends over 15 amino acids. V was pared by 0 bases and J by 1 base, with 9 bases between. CDR1 is SGHTA and CDR2 is FQGNSA in the germline V gene. This CDR3 is CASSLAAGNNYGYTF. The CDR3 bases are TGTGCCAGCAGCTTAGCGGCAGGAAATAACTATGGCTACACCTTC.

V usage is TRBV25-1 and J usage is TRBJ2-5; TRBD2 matches at 8 bases. This CDR3 has 17 amino acids. The junction had 8 bases not matched to a gene; V was cut back by 2 bases and J by 0 bases. Per the germline V gene, CDR1 is MGHDK and CDR2 is SYGVNS. This chain's CDR3 is CASSEGRLAGHQETQYF. DNA of the CDR3: TGTGCCAGCAGTGAAGGCCGTCTAGCGGGTCACCAAGAGACCCAGTACTTC. The full variable domain, rest sourced from reference TRBV25-1 and TRBJ2-5, is EADIYQTPRYLVIGTGKKITLECSQTMGHDKMYWYQQDPGMELHLIHYSYGVNSTEKGDLSSESTVSRIRTEHFPLTLESARPSHTSQYLCASSEGRLAGHQETQYFGPGTRLLVL.

Regarding this clone: Other DNA sequences within the sample encode an identical CDR3. The genes are TRBV6-5 and TRBJ1-1; D not certain. In germline, CDR1 is MNHEY, CDR2 SVGAGI. V lost 2 bases and J lost 0, with 10 bases in between. The CDR3 is 15 residues long. The CDR3 loop reads CASSYGGRLNTEAFF. The CDR3 DNA is TGTGCCAGCAGTTACGGCGGCCGATTGAACACTGAAGCTTTCTTT.

In its sample, this clone was seen once. The V call is TRBV5-1, the J call TRBJ2-5; TRBD1 is a possible D gene (5 bases). Trimming stripped 1 base from V and 2 bases from J, with 15 bases between. This CDR3 region has 16 residues. The germline gives CDR1 SGHRS, CDR2 YFSETQ. CDR3 nucleotides: TGCGCCAGCAGCTTGTGGTCTGGACACCGACAAGAGACCCAGTACTTC. Translation: CASSLWSGHRQETQYF. Using reference TRBV5-1 and TRBJ2-5 for the parts outside the CDR3, the full variable domain is KAGVTQTPRYLIKTRGQQVTLSCSPISGHRSVSWYQQTPGQGLQFLFEYFSETQRNKGNFPGRFSGRQFSNSRSEMNVSTLELGDSALYLCASSLWSGHRQETQYFGPGTRLLVL.

V is TRBV10-3 and J is TRBJ2-1, with a possible D match to TRBD1 (8 bases). V was cut by 4 bases and J by 6 bases, with 13 bases left in between. The germline V gene has CDR1 ENHRY and CDR2 SYGVKD. This CDR3 has 14 residues. For the CDR3, the DNA is TGTGCCATCAGTGGACAGGGGAGGGGCAATGAGCAGTTCTTC. It encodes CAISGQGRGNEQFF.

The gene calls are TRBV23-1 and TRBJ1-3; weak D call: TRBD1 (6 bases). TRBV23-1 is an ORF; its function is uncertain. The V end lost 8 bases, the J end lost 2 bases, and 16 bases lay between the germline ends. This CDR3 comprises 15 residues. The CDR3 spells CASGPGQRAGNTIYF. CDR3 DNA sequence: TGCGCCAGCGGCCCTGGACAGCGAGCTGGAAACACCATATATTTT.